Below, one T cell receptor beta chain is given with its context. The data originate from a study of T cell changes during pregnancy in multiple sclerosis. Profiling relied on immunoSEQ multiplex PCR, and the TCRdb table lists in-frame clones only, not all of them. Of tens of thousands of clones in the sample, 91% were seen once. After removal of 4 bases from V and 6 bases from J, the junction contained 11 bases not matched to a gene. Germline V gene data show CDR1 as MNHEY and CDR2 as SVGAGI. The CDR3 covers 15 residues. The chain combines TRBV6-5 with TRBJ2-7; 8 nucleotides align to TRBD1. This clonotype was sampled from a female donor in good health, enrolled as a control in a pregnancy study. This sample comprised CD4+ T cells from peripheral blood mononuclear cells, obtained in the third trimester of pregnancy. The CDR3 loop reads CASSSPDRAAVEQYF. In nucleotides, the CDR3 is TGTGCCAGCAGTTCCCCGGACAGGGCAGCAGTCGAGCAGTACTTC.